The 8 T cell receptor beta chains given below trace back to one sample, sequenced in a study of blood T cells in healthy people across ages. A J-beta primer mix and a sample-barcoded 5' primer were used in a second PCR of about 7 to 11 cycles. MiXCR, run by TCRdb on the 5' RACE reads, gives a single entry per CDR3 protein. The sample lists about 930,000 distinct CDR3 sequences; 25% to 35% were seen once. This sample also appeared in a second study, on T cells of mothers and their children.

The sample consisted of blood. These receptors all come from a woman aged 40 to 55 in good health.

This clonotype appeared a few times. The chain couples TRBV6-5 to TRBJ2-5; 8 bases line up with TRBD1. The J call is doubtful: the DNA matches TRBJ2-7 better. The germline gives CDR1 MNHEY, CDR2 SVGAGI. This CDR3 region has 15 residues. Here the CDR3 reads CASSFGQGGAYEQYF. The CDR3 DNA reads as TGTGCCAGCAGTTTCGGACAGGGAGGCGCCTACGAGCAGTACTTC.

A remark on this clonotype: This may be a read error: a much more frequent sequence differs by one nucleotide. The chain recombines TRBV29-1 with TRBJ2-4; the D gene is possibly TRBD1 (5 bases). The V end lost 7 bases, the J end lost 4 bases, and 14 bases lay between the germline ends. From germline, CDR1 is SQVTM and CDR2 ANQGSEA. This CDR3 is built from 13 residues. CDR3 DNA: TGCAGCGGTGACGCAGGGCGGAAAAACATTCAGTACTTC. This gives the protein CSGDAGRKNIQYF.

As DNA, the CDR3 is TGTGCCAGCAGTTTATCAAGGACAGGGGGCATTCAGTACTTC. This sequence encodes CASSLSRTGGIQYF. V usage is TRBV27 and J usage is TRBJ2-4; 10 positions agree with TRBD1. Germline loops: CDR1 MNHEY, CDR2 SMNVEV (reference sequence). CDR3 length: 14 residues. V lost 0 bases to trimming and J lost 9 bases; unmatched junction nucleotides: 2.

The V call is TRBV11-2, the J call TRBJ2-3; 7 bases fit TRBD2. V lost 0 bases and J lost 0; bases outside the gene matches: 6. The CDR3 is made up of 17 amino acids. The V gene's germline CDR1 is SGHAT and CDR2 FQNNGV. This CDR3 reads CASSLDRGTTSTDTQYF. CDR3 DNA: TGTGCCAGCAGCTTAGATCGGGGGACTACCAGCACAGATACGCAGTATTTT.

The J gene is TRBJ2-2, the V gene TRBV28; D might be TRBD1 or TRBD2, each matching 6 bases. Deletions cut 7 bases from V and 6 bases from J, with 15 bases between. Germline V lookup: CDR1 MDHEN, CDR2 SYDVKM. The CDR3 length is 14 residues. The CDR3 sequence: CASNQGGKAGELFF. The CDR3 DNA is TGTGCCAGCAACCAAGGGGGGAAGGCCGGGGAGCTGTTTTTT.

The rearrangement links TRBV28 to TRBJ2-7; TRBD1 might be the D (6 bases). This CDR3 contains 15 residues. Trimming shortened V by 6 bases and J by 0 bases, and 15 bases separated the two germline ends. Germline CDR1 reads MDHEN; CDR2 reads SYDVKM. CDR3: CASSRTGPSSYEQYF. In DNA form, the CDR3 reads TGTGCCAGCAGCCGTACAGGGCCGAGCTCCTACGAGCAGTACTTC.

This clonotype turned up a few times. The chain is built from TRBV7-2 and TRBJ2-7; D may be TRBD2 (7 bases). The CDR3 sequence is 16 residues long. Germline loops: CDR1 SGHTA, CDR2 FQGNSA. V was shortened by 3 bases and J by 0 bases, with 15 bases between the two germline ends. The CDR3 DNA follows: TGTGCCAGCAGCTTGCTGGGGGCTAGCGGCTCCTACGAGCAGTACTTC. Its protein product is CASSLLGASGSYEQYF.

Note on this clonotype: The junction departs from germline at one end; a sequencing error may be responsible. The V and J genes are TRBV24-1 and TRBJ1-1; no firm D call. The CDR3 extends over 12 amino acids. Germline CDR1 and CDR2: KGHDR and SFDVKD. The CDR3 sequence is CTTSAHSSEAFF. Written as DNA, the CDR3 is TGTACCACCAGTGCCCACAGCTCTGAAGCTTTCTTT.